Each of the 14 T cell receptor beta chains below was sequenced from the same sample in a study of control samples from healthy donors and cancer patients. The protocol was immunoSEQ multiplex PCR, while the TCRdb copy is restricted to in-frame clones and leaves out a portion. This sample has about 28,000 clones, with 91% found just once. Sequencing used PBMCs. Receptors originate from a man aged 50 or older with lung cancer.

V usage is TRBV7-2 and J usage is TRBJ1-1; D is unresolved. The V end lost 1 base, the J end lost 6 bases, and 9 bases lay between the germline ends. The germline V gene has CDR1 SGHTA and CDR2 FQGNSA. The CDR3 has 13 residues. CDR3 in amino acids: CASSLEEGAEAFF. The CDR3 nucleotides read TGTGCCAGCAGCTTAGAAGAGGGCGCTGAAGCTTTCTTT.

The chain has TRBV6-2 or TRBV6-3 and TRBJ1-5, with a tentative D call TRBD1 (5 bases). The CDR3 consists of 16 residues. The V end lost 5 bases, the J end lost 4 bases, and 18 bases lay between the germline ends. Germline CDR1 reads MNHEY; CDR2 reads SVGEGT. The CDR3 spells CASSGGFAPVNQPQHF. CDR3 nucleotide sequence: TGTGCCAGCAGTGGGGGTTTCGCCCCAGTTAATCAGCCCCAGCATTTT.

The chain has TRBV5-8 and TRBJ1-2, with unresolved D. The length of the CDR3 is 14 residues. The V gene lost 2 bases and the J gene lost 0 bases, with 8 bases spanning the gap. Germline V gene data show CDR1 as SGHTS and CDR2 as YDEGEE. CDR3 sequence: CASSFGPTNYGYTF. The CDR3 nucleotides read TGTGCCAGCAGCTTCGGCCCCACTAACTATGGCTACACCTTC.

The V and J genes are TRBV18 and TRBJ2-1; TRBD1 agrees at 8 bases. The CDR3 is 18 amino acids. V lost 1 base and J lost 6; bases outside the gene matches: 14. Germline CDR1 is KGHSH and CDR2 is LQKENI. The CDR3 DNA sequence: TGTGCCAGCTCACCACAAATGACAGGGGTCGGGTCGTTCAATGAGCAGTTCTTC. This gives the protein CASSPQMTGVGSFNEQFF.

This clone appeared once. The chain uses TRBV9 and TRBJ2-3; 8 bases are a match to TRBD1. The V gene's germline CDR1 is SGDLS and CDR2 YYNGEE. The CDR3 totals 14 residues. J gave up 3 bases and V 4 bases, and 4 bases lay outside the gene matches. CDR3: CASSPRTGTDTQYF. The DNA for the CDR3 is TGTGCCAGCAGCCCACGGACAGGGACAGATACGCAGTATTTT.

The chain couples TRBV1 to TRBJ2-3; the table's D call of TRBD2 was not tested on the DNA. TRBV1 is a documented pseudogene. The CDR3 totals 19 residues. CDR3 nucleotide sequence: TGCACCAGCAGCCAAGTTCTTCCTCCTCAGCGGGGGGACCCAGATACGCAGTATTTT. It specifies CTSSQVLPPQRGDPDTQYF.

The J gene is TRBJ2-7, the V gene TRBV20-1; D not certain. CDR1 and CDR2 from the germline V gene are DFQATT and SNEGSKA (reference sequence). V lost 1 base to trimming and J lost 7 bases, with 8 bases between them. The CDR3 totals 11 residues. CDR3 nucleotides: TGCAGTGCTAGAGTCCTCGTGGAGCAGTACTTC. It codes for CSARVLVEQYF.

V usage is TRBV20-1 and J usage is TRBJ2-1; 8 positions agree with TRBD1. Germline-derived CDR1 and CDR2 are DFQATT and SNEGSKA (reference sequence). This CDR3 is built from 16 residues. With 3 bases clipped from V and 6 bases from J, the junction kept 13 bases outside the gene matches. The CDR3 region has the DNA TGCAGTGCTAGTGTCCCCCCGGGACAGGAACTCAATGAGCAGTTCTTC. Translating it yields CSASVPPGQELNEQFF.

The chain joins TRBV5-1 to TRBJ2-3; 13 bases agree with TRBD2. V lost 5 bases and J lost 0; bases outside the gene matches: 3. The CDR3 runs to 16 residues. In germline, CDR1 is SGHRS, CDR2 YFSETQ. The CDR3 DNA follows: TGCGCCAGCAGGACTAGCGGGGGGCCTAGCACAGATACGCAGTATTTT. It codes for CASRTSGGPSTDTQYF.

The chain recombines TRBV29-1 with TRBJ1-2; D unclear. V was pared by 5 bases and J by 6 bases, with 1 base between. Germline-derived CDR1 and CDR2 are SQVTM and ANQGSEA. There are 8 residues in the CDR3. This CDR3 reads CSVNGYTF. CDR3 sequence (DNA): TGCAGCGTTAATGGCTACACCTTC.

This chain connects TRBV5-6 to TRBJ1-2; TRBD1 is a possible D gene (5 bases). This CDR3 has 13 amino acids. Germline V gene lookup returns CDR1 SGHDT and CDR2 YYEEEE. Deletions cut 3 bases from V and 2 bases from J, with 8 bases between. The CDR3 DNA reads TGTGCCAGCAGCTCCTCAGGGAACTATGGCTACACCTTC. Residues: CASSSSGNYGYTF.

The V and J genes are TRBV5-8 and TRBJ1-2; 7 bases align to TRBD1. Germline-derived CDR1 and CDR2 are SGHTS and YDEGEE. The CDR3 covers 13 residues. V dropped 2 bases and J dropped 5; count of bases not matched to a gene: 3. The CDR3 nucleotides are TGTGCCAGCAGCTTCCGGGACAGATATGGCTACACCTTC. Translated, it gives CASSFRDRYGYTF.

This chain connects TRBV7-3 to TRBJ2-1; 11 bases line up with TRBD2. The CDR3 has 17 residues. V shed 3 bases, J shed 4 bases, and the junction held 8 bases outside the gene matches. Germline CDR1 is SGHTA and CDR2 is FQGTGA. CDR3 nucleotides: TGTGCCAGCAGCTTCCAATCCGGGACTAGCGGATACAATGAGCAGTTCTTC. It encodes CASSFQSGTSGYNEQFF.

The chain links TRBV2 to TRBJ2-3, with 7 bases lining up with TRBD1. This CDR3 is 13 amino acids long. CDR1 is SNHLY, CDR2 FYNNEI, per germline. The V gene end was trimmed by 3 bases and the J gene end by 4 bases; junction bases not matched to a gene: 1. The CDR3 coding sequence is TGTGCCAGCAGTGAGCAGGGGGCAGATACGCAGTATTTT. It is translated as CASSEQGADTQYF.